This is a list of T cell receptor beta chains from one sample in a study of control samples from healthy donors and cancer patients. Clones were sequenced by immunoSEQ multiplex PCR, and TCRdb holds only the in-frame ones, with some missing. The sample holds tens of thousands of clones, roughly 91% seen once. Sequences were obtained from blood. The receptor source for this set is a man aged 50-59 years in good health. Each CDR3 is given with its conserved first and last residue. A D gene is named only where the DNA matches it firmly. Not every row has a clone size; where given, it reads once, few, many or a size class.

j_call	d_call	clone_size	v_call	cdr3_aa	cdr3_nt
TRBJ1-5	NA	NA	TRBV27	CASSHGSNQPQHF	TGTGCCAGCAGTCACGGGAGCAATCAGCCCCAGCATTTT
TRBJ2-5	NA	NA	TRBV4-2	CASSQARSETQYF	TGTGCCAGCAGCCAAGCGAGGTCGGAGACCCAGTACTTC
TRBJ1-2	TRBD1	NA	TRBV4-1	CASSQDSGQGRGGYTF	TGCGCCAGCAGCCAAGATAGTGGACAGGGGCGCGGTGGCTACACCTTC
TRBJ1-1	NA	NA	TRBV18	CASSPPSGRNTEAFF	TGTGCCAGCTCACCACCGTCAGGCCGGAACACTGAAGCTTTCTTT
TRBJ1-1	NA	NA	TRBV3-1/TRBV3-2	CASSPGGVGGTEAFF	TGTGCCAGCAGCCCAGGCGGAGTTGGGGGCACTGAAGCTTTCTTT
TRBJ1-3	NA	NA	TRBV6-5	CASRTQTGNTIYF	TGTGCCAGCAGGACGCAAACTGGAAACACCATATATTTT
TRBJ1-2	NA	once	TRBV5-4	CASSLPLDRGGYTF	TGTGCCAGCAGCTTGCCCTTGGACCGGGGGGGCTACACCTTC
TRBJ2-5	TRBD2	NA	TRBV9	CASSSSGLAVQETQYF	TGTGCCAGCAGCTCCTCGGGACTAGCGGTCCAAGAGACCCAGTACTTC
TRBJ1-3	NA	NA	TRBV7-3	CASSLSGQGNTIYF	TGTGCCAGCAGCTTGTCGGGACAAGGGAACACCATATATTTT
TRBJ1-1	NA	once	TRBV6-6	CASSSSGSNTEAFF	TGTGCCAGCAGCTCCTCGGGATCGAACACTGAAGCTTTCTTT
TRBJ1-3	NA	NA	TRBV27	CASSLSQGFGGNTIYF	TGTGCCAGCAGTTTATCACAGGGCTTCGGAGGAAACACCATATATTTT
TRBJ1-2	TRBD1	NA	TRBV19	CASIRGQGREGYTF	TGTGCCAGTATCCGAGGACAGGGCAGGGAAGGCTACACCTTC
TRBJ2-2	NA	NA	TRBV30	CAWSFNGELFF	TGTGCCTGGAGTTTCAACGGGGAGCTGTTTTTT
TRBJ1-1	NA	NA	TRBV18	CASSPRNSNTEAFF	TGTGCCAGCTCACCACGGAACAGTAACACTGAAGCTTTCTTT
TRBJ1-2	NA	large	TRBV7-6	CASSLDSGDNNYGYTF	TGTGCCAGCAGCTTAGATTCGGGGGATAACAACTATGGCTACACCTTC
TRBJ1-2	TRBD1	once	TRBV19	CASSNGQGGLRGYTF	TGTGCCAGTAGTAACGGACAGGGAGGTCTGCGTGGCTACACCTTC
TRBJ1-4	TRBD1	NA	TRBV18	CASSRTGQATNEKLFF	TGTGCCAGCTCACGTACGGGACAGGCAACTAATGAAAAACTGTTTTTT
TRBJ2-2	TRBD1	NA	TRBV7-9	CASSPGGTGVTGELFF	TGTGCCAGCAGCCCCGGGGGGACAGGGGTCACCGGGGAGCTGTTTTTT
TRBJ2-5	NA	NA	TRBV2	CASIEAGRRETQYF	TGTGCCAGCATAGAGGCGGGGCGTCGGGAGACCCAGTACTTC
TRBJ2-1	NA	NA	TRBV27	CASSSGQNNEQFF	TGTGCCAGCAGTTCCGGGCAGAACAATGAGCAGTTCTTC
TRBJ1-4	NA	NA	TRBV6-5	CASSYLQFEKLFF	TGTGCCAGCAGTTACCTTCAATTTGAAAAACTGTTTTTT
TRBJ2-5	NA	NA	TRBV4-1	CASSLTPGRDQETQYF	TGCGCCAGCAGCCTTACCCCAGGACGGGATCAAGAGACCCAGTACTTC
TRBJ1-5	NA	NA	TRBV5-1	CASSLDGTLTQPQHF	TGCGCCAGCAGCTTGGACGGGACCCTAACGCAGCCCCAGCATTTT
TRBJ1-5	NA	NA	TRBV6-2/TRBV6-3	CASRYDDVITPQHF	TGTGCCAGCAGGTACGACGATGTGATCACGCCCCAGCATTTT
TRBJ1-6	NA	NA	TRBV10-1	CASSESRPGGNSPLHF	TGCGCCAGCAGTGAGTCGCGACCCGGGGGTAATTCACCCCTCCACTTT
TRBJ1-2	NA	NA	TRBV29-1	CSPFVEGVANYGYTF	TGCAGCCCCTTCGTGGAGGGGGTAGCCAACTATGGCTACACCTTC
TRBJ2-7	TRBD1	NA	TRBV5-5	CASSISQGVYEQYF	TGTGCCAGCAGCATTTCACAGGGGGTCTACGAGCAGTACTTC
TRBJ2-1	NA	NA	TRBV7-2	CASSTGHERYNEQFF	TGTGCCAGCAGTACAGGACACGAAAGATACAATGAGCAGTTCTTC
TRBJ2-7	NA	NA	TRBV19	CASSIWGSYEQYF	TGTGCCAGTAGTATATGGGGATCCTACGAGCAGTACTTC
TRBJ1-2	NA	NA	TRBV11-3	CASSLGGDGYTF	TGTGCCAGCAGCTTAGGAGGGGACGGCTACACCTTC
TRBJ1-1	NA	NA	TRBV6-5	CASSRGGGARTEAFF	TGTGCCAGCAGCCGCGGCGGGGGGGCGCGAACTGAAGCTTTCTTT
TRBJ1-4	NA	few	TRBV19	CASSIIGEKLFF	TGTGCCAGTAGTATAATTGGAGAAAAACTGTTTTTT
TRBJ2-5	NA	NA	TRBV30	CAWTRNRVGTETQYF	TGTGCCTGGACTCGTAACAGGGTAGGGACGGAGACCCAGTACTTC
TRBJ2-7	TRBD2	few	TRBV5-4	CASSFPAGKYEQYF	TGTGCCAGCAGCTTCCCAGCGGGGAAGTACGAGCAGTACTTC
TRBJ2-5	NA	NA	TRBV19	CATTGDIVGTQYF	TGTGCCACCACGGGGGACATAGTCGGGACCCAGTACTTC
TRBJ2-2	TRBD1	medium-sized	TRBV4-1	CASSLTGVGAGELFF	TGCGCCAGCAGTCTAACAGGGGTTGGAGCCGGGGAGCTGTTTTTT
TRBJ2-5	NA	NA	TRBV20-1	CSASGGETQYF	TGCAGTGCTAGCGGGGGAGAGACCCAGTACTTC